The 6 T cell receptor beta chains given below trace back to one sample, sequenced in a study of blood T cell repertoires in COVID-19. Profiled with immunoSEQ multiplex PCR; TCRdb holds only in-frame clones, not every one. The sample lists fewer than 250,000 clones; 75% to 85% were seen once. Sequenced material: PBMCs or T cells enriched from blood (not recorded which). All receptors derive from a woman aged 45 to 65 with acute COVID-19.

The chain recombines TRBV15 with TRBJ2-7; 10 bases are shared with TRBD1. Trimming removed 5 bases from V and 2 bases from J; junction bases left unmatched: 3. CDR1 LNHNV and CDR2 YYDKDF come from the germline V gene (reference sequence). This CDR3 spans 14 amino acids. The CDR3 nucleotides are TGTGCCACCAGCGTCGACAGGGGGCCCTACGAGCAGTACTTC. As protein: CATSVDRGPYEQYF.

This clone has only a few counts. This chain uses TRBV27 with TRBJ2-7, with unresolved D. The V gene's germline CDR1 is MNHEY and CDR2 SMNVEV (reference sequence). With 5 bases removed from V and 4 bases from J, the gap between germline ends came to 12 bases. The CDR3 sequence is 13 residues long. The DNA of the CDR3 is TGTGCCAGCAGTCCCTATCCCCCTTACGAGCAGTACTTC. It encodes CASSPYPPYEQYF.

The V and J genes are TRBV27 and TRBJ2-7; a weak D match, TRBD2 (7 bases). The CDR3 length is 14 residues. The ends were cut back, 3 bases at V and 3 bases at J, with 12 bases in the middle. Germline-derived CDR1 and CDR2 are MNHEY and SMNVEV (reference sequence). The chain's CDR3 is CASSFRGGLYEQYF. The CDR3 DNA follows: TGTGCCAGCAGTTTTAGGGGGGGCCTCTACGAGCAGTACTTC.

The chain couples TRBV21-1 to TRBJ2-5; whether TRBD2, the table's D call, matches the DNA was not checked. TRBV21-1 is assigned pseudogene status. The CDR3 covers 17 residues. The CDR3 bases are TGTGCCAGCAGCAAACAACATTCAACGGGGTATAAAGAGACCCAGTACTTC. It is translated as CASSKQHSTGYKETQYF.

The CDR3 here is CASRPLGTSRQETQYF. The CDR3 bases are TGTGCCAGCAGACCACTCGGGACTAGCCGGCAAGAGACCCAGTACTTC. V and J are TRBV7-2 and TRBJ2-5; TRBD2 aligns across 9 bases. Germline-derived CDR1 and CDR2 are SGHTA and FQGNSA. Trimming took 6 bases from V and 2 from J; bases not matched to a gene: 10. The CDR3 contains 16 residues.

This chain uses TRBV27 with TRBJ1-1; D remains ambiguous. Germline assignment: CDR1 MNHEY and CDR2 SMNVEV (reference sequence). V gave up 2 bases and J gave up 1 base, with 8 bases separating them. The CDR3 loop spans 14 amino acids. The CDR3 DNA follows: TGTGCCAGCAGTTTAAGGAGAGGGAACACTGAAGCTTTCTTT. It specifies CASSLRRGNTEAFF.